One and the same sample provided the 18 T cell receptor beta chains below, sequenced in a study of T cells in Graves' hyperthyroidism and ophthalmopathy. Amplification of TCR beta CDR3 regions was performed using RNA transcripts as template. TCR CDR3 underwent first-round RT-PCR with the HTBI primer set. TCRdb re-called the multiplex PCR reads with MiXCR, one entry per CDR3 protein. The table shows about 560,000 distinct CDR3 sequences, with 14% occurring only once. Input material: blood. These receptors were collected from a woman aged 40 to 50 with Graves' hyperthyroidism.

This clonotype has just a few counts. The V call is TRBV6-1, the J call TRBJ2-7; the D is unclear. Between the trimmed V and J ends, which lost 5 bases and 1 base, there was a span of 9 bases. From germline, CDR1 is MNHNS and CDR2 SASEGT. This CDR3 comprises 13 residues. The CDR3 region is CASSTGPSYEQYF. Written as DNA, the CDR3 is TGTGCCAGCAGTACCGGGCCATCCTACGAGCAGTACTTC.

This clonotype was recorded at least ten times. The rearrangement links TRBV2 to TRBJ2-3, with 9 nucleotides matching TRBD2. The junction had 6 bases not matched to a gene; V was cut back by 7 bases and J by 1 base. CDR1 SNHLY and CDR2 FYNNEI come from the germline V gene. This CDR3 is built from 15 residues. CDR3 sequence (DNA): TGTGCCAGCATTTGGCAGCGGGAGGGCACAGATACGCAGTATTTT. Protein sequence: CASIWQREGTDTQYF.

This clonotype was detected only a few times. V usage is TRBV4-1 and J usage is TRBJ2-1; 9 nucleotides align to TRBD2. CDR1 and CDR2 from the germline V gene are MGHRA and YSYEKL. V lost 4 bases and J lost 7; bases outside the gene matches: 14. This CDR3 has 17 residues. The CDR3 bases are TGCGCCAGCAGCCGTCGTTTAGGGATAGCGGGAGAAAATGAGCAGTTCTTC. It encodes CASSRRLGIAGENEQFF.

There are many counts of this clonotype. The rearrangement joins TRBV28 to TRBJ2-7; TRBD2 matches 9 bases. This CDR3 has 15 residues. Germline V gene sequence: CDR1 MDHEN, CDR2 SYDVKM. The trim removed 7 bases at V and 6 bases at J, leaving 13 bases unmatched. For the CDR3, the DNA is TGTGCCAGCATTGAGACTAGCGGCACCTTTGGCGAGCAGTACTTC. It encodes CASIETSGTFGEQYF. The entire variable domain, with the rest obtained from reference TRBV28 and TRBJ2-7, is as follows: DVKVTQSSRYLVKRTGEKVFLECVQDMDHENMFWYRQDPGLGLRLIYFSYDVKMKEKGDIPEGYSVSREKKERFSLILESASTNQTSMYLCASIETSGTFGEQYFGPGTRLTVT.

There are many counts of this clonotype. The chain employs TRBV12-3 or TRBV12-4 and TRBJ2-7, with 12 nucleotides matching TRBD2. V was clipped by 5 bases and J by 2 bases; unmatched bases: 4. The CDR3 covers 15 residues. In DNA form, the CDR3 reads TGTGCCAGCAGTCACCGACTAGCGGGAGCCTACGAGCAGTACTTC. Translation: CASSHRLAGAYEQYF.

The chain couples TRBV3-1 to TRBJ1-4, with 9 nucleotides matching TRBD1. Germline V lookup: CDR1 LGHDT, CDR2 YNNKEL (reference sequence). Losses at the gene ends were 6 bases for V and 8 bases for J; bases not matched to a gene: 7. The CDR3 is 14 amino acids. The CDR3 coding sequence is TGTGCCAGCAGAGCCGGGACAGGGAAAGAAAAACTGTTTTTT. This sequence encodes CASRAGTGKEKLFF.

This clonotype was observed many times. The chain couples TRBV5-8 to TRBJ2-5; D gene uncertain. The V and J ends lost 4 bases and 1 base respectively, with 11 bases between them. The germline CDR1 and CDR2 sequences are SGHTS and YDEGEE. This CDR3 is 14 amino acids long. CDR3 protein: CASSSLQAQETQYF. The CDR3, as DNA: TGTGCCAGCAGCAGTCTGCAGGCCCAAGAGACCCAGTACTTC.

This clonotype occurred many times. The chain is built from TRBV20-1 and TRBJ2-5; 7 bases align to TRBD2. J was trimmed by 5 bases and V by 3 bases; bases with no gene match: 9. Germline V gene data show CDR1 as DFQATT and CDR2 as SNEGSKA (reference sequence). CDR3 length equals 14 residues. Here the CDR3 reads CSASPLAGVETQYF. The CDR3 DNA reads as TGCAGTGCTAGCCCCCTTGCGGGAGTTGAGACCCAGTACTTC.

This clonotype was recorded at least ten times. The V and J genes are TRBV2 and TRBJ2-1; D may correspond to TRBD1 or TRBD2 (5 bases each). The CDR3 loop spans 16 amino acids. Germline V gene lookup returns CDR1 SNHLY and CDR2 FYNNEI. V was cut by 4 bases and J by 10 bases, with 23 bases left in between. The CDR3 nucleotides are TGTGCCAGCAGTGTCCCCGGGACCGACCGCTGGGAAGAGCAGTTCTTC. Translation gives CASSVPGTDRWEEQFF.

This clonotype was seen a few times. This CDR3 reads CASSAGLSGSTDTQYF. CDR3 DNA: TGTGCCAGCAGCGCCGGACTAAGCGGGAGCACAGATACGCAGTATTTT. The rearrangement joins TRBV9 to TRBJ2-3, with a weak D call TRBD2 (6 bases). The CDR3 totals 16 residues. Germline-derived CDR1 and CDR2 are SGDLS and YYNGEE. The V end lost 3 bases, the J end lost 0 bases, and 14 bases lay between the germline ends.

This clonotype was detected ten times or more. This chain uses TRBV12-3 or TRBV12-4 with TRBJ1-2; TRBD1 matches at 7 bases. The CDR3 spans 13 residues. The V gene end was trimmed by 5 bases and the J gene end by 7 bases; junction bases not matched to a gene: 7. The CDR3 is CASSPFDRAGYTF. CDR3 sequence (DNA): TGTGCCAGCAGTCCTTTTGACAGGGCTGGCTACACCTTC.

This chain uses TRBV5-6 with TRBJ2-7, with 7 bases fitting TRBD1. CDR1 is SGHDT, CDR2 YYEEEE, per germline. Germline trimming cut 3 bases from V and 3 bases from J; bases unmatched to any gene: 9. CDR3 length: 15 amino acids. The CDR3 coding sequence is TGTGCCAGCAGCTCCCGGGACAGTTTTCTCTACGAGCAGTACTTC. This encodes CASSSRDSFLYEQYF.

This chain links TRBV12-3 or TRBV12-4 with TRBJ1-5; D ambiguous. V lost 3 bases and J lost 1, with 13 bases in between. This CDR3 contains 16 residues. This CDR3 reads CASSFRPPQSNQPQHF. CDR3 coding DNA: TGTGCCAGCAGTTTCAGACCCCCCCAGAGCAATCAGCCCCAGCATTTT.

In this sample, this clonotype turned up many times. CDR3: CAGQELNTEAFF. CDR3 in DNA: TGTGCCGGACAGGAACTGAACACTGAAGCTTTCTTT. The V and J genes are TRBV7-9 and TRBJ1-1; TRBD1 aligns across 7 bases. The germline CDR1 and CDR2 sequences are SEHNR and FQNEAQ (reference sequence). This CDR3 is built from 12 residues. The J segment lost 0 bases and the V segment lost 11 bases, leaving 3 bases of the junction unmatched.

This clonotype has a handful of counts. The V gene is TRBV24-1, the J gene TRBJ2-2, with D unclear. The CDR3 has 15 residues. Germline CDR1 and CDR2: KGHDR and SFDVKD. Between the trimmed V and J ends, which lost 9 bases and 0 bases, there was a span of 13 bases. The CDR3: CATSRRDTNTGELFF. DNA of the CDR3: TGTGCCACCTCTCGAAGAGATACGAACACCGGGGAGCTGTTTTTT.

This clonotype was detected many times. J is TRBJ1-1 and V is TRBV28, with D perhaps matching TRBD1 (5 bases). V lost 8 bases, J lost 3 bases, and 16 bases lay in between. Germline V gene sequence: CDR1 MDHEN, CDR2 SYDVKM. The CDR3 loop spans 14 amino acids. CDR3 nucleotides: TGTGCCAGCCCCCCTTCCCTGGGGGACACTGAAGCTTTCTTT. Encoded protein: CASPPSLGDTEAFF.

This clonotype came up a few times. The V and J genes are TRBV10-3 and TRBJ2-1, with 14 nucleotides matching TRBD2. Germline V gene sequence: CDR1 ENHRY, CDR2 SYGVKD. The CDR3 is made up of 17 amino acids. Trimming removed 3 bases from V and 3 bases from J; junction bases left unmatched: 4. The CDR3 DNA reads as TGTGCCATCAGTGACTCAGGACTAGCGGGAGGCTACAATGAGCAGTTCTTC. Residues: CAISDSGLAGGYNEQFF.

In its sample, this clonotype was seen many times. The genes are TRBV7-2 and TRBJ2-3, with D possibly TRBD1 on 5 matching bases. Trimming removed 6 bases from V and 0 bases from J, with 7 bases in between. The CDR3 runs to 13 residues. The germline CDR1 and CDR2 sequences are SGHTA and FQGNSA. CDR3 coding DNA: TGTGCCAGCAGTAGGGGTAGCACAGATACGCAGTATTTT. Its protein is CASSRGSTDTQYF.